This TCR beta chain was found in a study of T cell repertoires in aging, cancer and after chemotherapy. Study-wide findings and caveats: Immunological memory after chemotherapy cannot be judged from the repertoire data.

V gave up 6 bases and J gave up 1 base, with 9 bases separating them. This CDR3 is 13 amino acids long. Multiplex touch-down PCR with TRB-A/B primers amplified rearranged V-D-J TRB sequences. From the multiplex PCR reads, TCRdb called clonotypes with MiXCR, one entry per CDR3 protein. This table has several hundred distinct CDR3 sequences, 55% to 65% appearing once. On this clonotype: No antigen is known for it.

TCR beta rearrangements were amplified from peripheral blood genomic DNA. This chain links TRBV12-3 or TRBV12-4 with TRBJ2-5; D is undetermined. The receptor comes from a human donor with a blood cancer. Sequences were obtained from blood. The CDR3 spells CASSQHGQETQYF. CDR3 nucleotides: TGTGCCAGCAGCCAACACGGCCAAGAGACCCAGTACTTC.